This T cell receptor (beta chain) appears in the sequencing data of a study of T-cell memory formation after mild COVID-19. Study background: Clusters of TCRs were largely donor specific.

Study conclusions and caveats: Unconfirmed was the SARS-CoV-2 specificity of second-wave clones that peaked on day 37. CD4+ clones that contracted lay mainly in CM and EM; CD8+ ones lay in EMRA.

TCRdb redid the calling of the 5' RACE reads with MiXCR, one entry per CDR3 protein. The sample carries 140,000 to 150,000 distinct CDR3 sequences, about 23% recorded once. Per the germline V gene, CDR1 is SGDLS and CDR2 is YYNGEE. The CDR3 is made up of 14 amino acids. J was trimmed by 1 base and V by 6 bases; bases with no gene match: 6. On this clonotype: Its antigen is undetermined.

The chain employs TRBV9 and TRBJ1-1, with TRBD1 matching 7 bases. The TCR comes from an adult woman who had mild COVID-19 (a few samples of this study predate the infection). Cell type and time point are not known. Sequenced: PBMCs or a T cell subset sorted from them (not recorded which). CDR3 in DNA: TGTGCCAGCAACCCTGGGACAGCGAACACTGAAGCTTTCTTT. It translates to CASNPGTANTEAFF.